This is a list of T cell receptor beta chains from one sample in a study of cytomegalovirus exposure and HLA in healthy donors. Sequencing used immunoSEQ multiplex PCR; TCRdb keeps in-frame clones, though not all of them. Among some 70,000 clones listed, over 70% were seen once. Sequenced: PBMCs. These receptors were obtained from a male donor in good health and CMV-seropositive. The CDR3 runs from the conserved cysteine through the conserved F or W. A D gene is named only where the DNA matches it firmly. Expanded clones get a size class; other rows say once, few or many, or leave the size out.

cdr3_nt cdr3_aa j_call v_call clone_size d_call
TGCGCCAGCAGCCAAACGGGACAGGGAAGCGGTTCACCCCTCCACTTT CASSQTGQGSGSPLHF TRBJ1-6 TRBV4-1 - TRBD1
TGTGCCAGCAGCGCTACGGATACGCAGTATTTT CASSATDTQYF TRBJ2-3 TRBV7-2 - -
TGTGCCAGCAGTGAACGCGGGGGGGAGGGCGACGAGCAGTACTTC CASSERGGEGDEQYF TRBJ2-7 TRBV7-6 - TRBD2
TGCGCCAGCAGCCCCAATGGGAGTCCGAGTTGGCAGTACTTC CASSPNGSPSWQYF TRBJ2-7 TRBV5-1 once -
TGTGCCAGCAGCGTAGCTGAAGCGGGGGGGTGGGACAATGAGCAGTTCTTC CASSVAEAGGWDNEQFF TRBJ2-1 TRBV9 - TRBD2
TGTGCCAGCAGCTCCTGGACTAGCGGGGGGGCGGATGAGCAGTTCTTC CASSSWTSGGADEQFF TRBJ2-1 TRBV7-6 once TRBD2
TGTGCCAGCTCACCACCTTCAGGGTTCCGGGCTGAAGCTTTCTTT CASSPPSGFRAEAFF TRBJ1-1 TRBV18 - -
TGTGCCAGCAGCTTCGACAGGGTTACTGAAGCTTTCTTT CASSFDRVTEAFF TRBJ1-1 TRBV5-4 - TRBD1
TGTGCCAGCACTGGTTCGGGGACTTACACAGATACGCAGTATTTT CASTGSGTYTDTQYF TRBJ2-3 TRBV6-1 - -
TGTGCCAGTCTGGGACAGGACTATCGAAACACCATATATTTT CASLGQDYRNTIYF TRBJ1-3 TRBV2 once TRBD1
TGCGCCAGCAGCCTCGGGACTAGCGGGGGGGCGGCGCAGTATTTT CASSLGTSGGAAQYF TRBJ2-3 TRBV4-3 few TRBD2
TGTGCCAGCTCACCACCACCTGACAGGGATGATGGCTACACCTTC CASSPPPDRDDGYTF TRBJ1-2 TRBV18 - TRBD1
TGTGCCAGCAGCCGTACTAGCGGGGGCTACAATGAGCAGTTCTTC CASSRTSGGYNEQFF TRBJ2-1 TRBV6-5 - TRBD2
TGTGCCAGCAGCTTAGACGGACAGGGGAGGGGCTACACCTTC CASSLDGQGRGYTF TRBJ1-2 TRBV7-2 - TRBD1
TGTGCCAGCAAGCTTCACTTTGGGGGGGACAATCAGCCCCAGCATTTT CASKLHFGGDNQPQHF TRBJ1-5 TRBV7-8 few -
TGCGCCAGCAGCCAGAATAGCGGGGGGGCCACAGATACGCAGTATTTT CASSQNSGGATDTQYF TRBJ2-3 TRBV4-3 - TRBD2
TGTGCCAGCAGCTTAACGTTGGGACTAGCGGGGGCGAACAATGAGCAGTTCTTC CASSLTLGLAGANNEQFF TRBJ2-1 TRBV7-3 - TRBD2
TGCGCCAGCAGCTTGGACCCCGGGACTTGGGAGCCCGAGCAGTACTTC CASSLDPGTWEPEQYF TRBJ2-7 TRBV5-1 - -
TGTGCCAGCAGCCCTTCTAAGGGGGTAGGCACTGAAGCTTTCTTT CASSPSKGVGTEAFF TRBJ1-1 TRBV11-2 - -
TGTGCCAGCAGGCCCCAAGCCCGCGGCCGCTATGGCTACACCTTC CASRPQARGRYGYTF TRBJ1-2 TRBV6-4 - -